This T cell receptor (beta chain) was sequenced during a study of glioma-infiltrating T cells. Findings of the study overall: Tissue-blood divergence was below expectation in non-neoplastic patients, above in gliomas. Very few CDR3 sequences were shared between tissue and blood.

About this clonotype itself: Its cognate antigen is unknown.

V was cut by 3 bases and J by 4 bases, with 8 bases left in between. This CDR3 comprises 13 residues. Germline values: CDR1 SNHLY, CDR2 FYNNEI. Using RNA template, CDR3s of TCR alpha and beta were amplified with iRepertoire arm-PCR. Tissue mRNA or PBMC total RNA, about 90-400 ng, went into one-step reverse transcription and amplification. TCRdb re-derived calls from the multiplex PCR reads in MiXCR, one entry per CDR3 protein. Of around 180,000 distinct CDR3 sequences in the sample, around 40% were seen once. The sequencing input was glioma tissue, nonneoplastic brain tissue, or PBMCs (not recorded which). This receptor was taken from a human donor with low-grade glioma or glioblastoma, undergoing nonglioma brain surgery, or in good health (not recorded which). The chain combines TRBV2 with TRBJ2-3, with D unresolved. The CDR3 here is CASSDAASDTQYF. CDR3 nucleotides: TGTGCCAGCAGTGACGCAGCCTCAGATACGCAGTATTTT.